Listed here is a single T cell receptor (beta chain). The V and J ends lost 1 base and 4 bases respectively, with 12 bases between them. The CDR3 is made up of 15 amino acids. The germline V gene has CDR1 KGHDR and CDR2 SFDVKD. The data were produced by immunoSEQ multiplex PCR, yet TCRdb's version contains in-frame clones alone and is incomplete. The data hold roughly 250,000 clones, with roughly 85% observed a single time. The source of the sample is a study of blood T cell repertoires in COVID-19. Study in general: Collection of acute and convalescent COVID-19 samples took place in the United States, Italy and Spain.

Study members were between about 18 and 90 years old and lived in 24 US regions. The chain combines TRBV24-1 with TRBJ1-2; a possible D gene is TRBD1 (5 bases). Sequencing was performed on PBMCs or T cells enriched from blood (not recorded which). The sequence was obtained from a woman aged 50 to 60 who had recovered from COVID-19. The CDR3 nucleotides are TGTGCCACCAGTGATTTAGACAGTCGGAGCTATGGCTACACCTTC. It translates to CATSDLDSRSYGYTF.